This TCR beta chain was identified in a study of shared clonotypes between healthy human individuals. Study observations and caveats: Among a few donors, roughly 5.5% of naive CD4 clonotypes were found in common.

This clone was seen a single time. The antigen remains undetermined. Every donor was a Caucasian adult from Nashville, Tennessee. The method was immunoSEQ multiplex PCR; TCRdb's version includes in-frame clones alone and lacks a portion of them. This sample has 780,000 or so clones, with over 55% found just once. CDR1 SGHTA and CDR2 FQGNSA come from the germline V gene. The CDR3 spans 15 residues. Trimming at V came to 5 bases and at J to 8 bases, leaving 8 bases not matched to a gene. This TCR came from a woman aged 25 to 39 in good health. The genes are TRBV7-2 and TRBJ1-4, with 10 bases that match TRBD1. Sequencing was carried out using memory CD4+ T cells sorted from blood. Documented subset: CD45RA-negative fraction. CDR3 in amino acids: CASSARQGAGEKLFF. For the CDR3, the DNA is TGTGCCAGCAGCGCCCGACAGGGGGCGGGAGAAAAACTGTTTTTT. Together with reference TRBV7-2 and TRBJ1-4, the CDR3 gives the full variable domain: GAGVSQSPSNKVTEKGKDVELRCDPISGHTALYWYRQSLGQGLEFLIYFQGNSAPDKSGLPSDRFSAERTGGSVSTLTIQRTQQEDSAVYLCASSARQGAGEKLFFGSGTQLSVL.